This T cell receptor (beta chain) was captured in a study of cytomegalovirus exposure and HLA in healthy donors. Use of 60 Vbeta and 13 Jbeta primers characterized the PCR. Assay used: immunoSEQ multiplex PCR; TCRdb lists only in-frame clones, some missing. Of 210,000 or so clones listed, over 65% were seen once; the top ten hold 0.63%. Germline CDR1 reads SGHVS; CDR2 reads FQNEAQ. Trimming took 5 bases from V and 2 from J; bases not matched to a gene: 5. The CDR3 has 15 residues. Study findings and constraints: It emerged from a later analysis that several of the most significant clusters appeared to be linked to common viral pathogens.

Concerning this clone: Its specificity is not known.

The chain recombines TRBV7-8 with TRBJ1-5, with 8 bases identical to TRBD1. The receptor was derived from a man aged 18 to 35 in good health and CMV-seronegative. Sequencing used PBMCs. In DNA form, the CDR3 reads TGTGCCAGCAGCGCTCAGGGGGCTGGCAATCAGCCCCAGCATTTT. Translating it yields CASSAQGAGNQPQHF.